A selection of T cell receptor beta chains follows, all from one sample in a study of a mutant IDH1 vaccine in newly diagnosed glioma. Sequencing was performed with immunoSEQ multiplex PCR; in TCRdb, only in-frame clones are kept and a portion is missing. There are 50,000 to 75,000 clones in the sample; roughly 80% occur only once, and 5% to 6.5% lies in the top ten. No antigens are known for them. This specimen was PBMCs, taken from a glioma patient whose treatment included an IDH1 peptide vaccine. The receptors derive from a man in his forties or fifties with glioma. The CDR3 runs from the conserved cysteine through the conserved F or W. The D gene is left open where the match is weak. Clone size is shown for a subset of rows, as once, few, many or a class of expanded clone.

TRBV29-1	.	TRBJ2-7	.	CSVEGEYEQYF	TGCAGCGTTGAAGGGGAATACGAGCAGTACTTC
TRBV4-1	.	TRBJ2-5	TRBD2	CASSQDPPRGRRETQYF	TGCGCCAGCAGCCAAGATCCCCCCCGCGGGAGAAGGGAGACCCAGTACTTC
TRBV28	.	TRBJ1-4	TRBD1	CASSRPTLQGANNEKLFF	TGTGCCAGCAGTCGCCCCACCCTGCAGGGGGCGAACAATGAAAAACTGTTTTTT
TRBV7-2	.	TRBJ2-2	.	CASSLRAQRTTGELFF	TGTGCCAGCAGCTTACGCGCCCAGAGGACCACCGGGGAGCTGTTTTTT
TRBV28	.	TRBJ1-2	.	CASSPRVGLYGYTF	TGTGCCAGCAGTCCCCGTGTAGGGCTCTATGGCTACACCTTC
TRBV6-5	.	TRBJ1-3	.	CASSYGGPSSGNTIYF	TGTGCCAGCAGTTACGGTGGGCCTAGCTCTGGAAACACCATATATTTT
TRBV7-2	.	TRBJ2-3	TRBD2	CASSLVKLRGGALDTQYF	TGTGCCAGCAGCTTAGTTAAATTACGCGGGGGGGCCCTAGATACGCAGTATTTT
TRBV4-2	.	TRBJ2-2	TRBD2	CASSQDRTSGAGELFF	TGTGCCAGCAGCCAAGATCGGACAAGCGGGGCCGGGGAGCTGTTTTTT
TRBV5-1	.	TRBJ1-1	TRBD1	CASSLGDSAEAFF	TGCGCCAGCAGCTTGGGGGACAGTGCTGAAGCTTTCTTT
TRBV5-1	.	TRBJ1-4	TRBD1	CASSPGQGREKLFF	TGCGCCAGCAGCCCGGGACAGGGGAGGGAAAAACTGTTTTTT
TRBV4-3	.	TRBJ1-1	.	CASSPNSKGNTEAFF	TGCGCCAGCAGCCCGAACAGTAAGGGGAACACTGAAGCTTTCTTT
TRBV19	.	TRBJ2-7	TRBD2	CASKPGLGIHEQYF	TGTGCCAGTAAGCCGGGACTAGGAATCCACGAGCAGTACTTC
TRBV9	medium-sized	TRBJ1-2	TRBD1	CASSVATGQGENMGYTF	TGTGCCAGCAGCGTAGCTACCGGACAGGGTGAGAATATGGGCTACACCTTC
TRBV27	.	TRBJ2-3	.	CASSRQDTDTQYF	TGTGCCAGCAGTAGACAGGACACAGATACGCAGTATTTT
TRBV4-3	.	TRBJ2-4	TRBD2	CASSQDLLAGGRDIQYF	TGCGCCAGCAGCCAAGATCTATTAGCGGGGGGCCGGGACATTCAGTACTTC
TRBV19	.	TRBJ2-1	.	CASSIMTTQGEQFF	TGTGCCAGTAGTATAATGACTACGCAGGGCGAGCAGTTCTTC
TRBV2	.	TRBJ2-1	.	CASSITTGGNEQFF	TGTGCCAGCAGTATTACGACAGGAGGTAATGAGCAGTTCTTC
TRBV5-1	.	TRBJ2-1	TRBD1	CASSPTGGMLAEHNEQFF	TGCGCCAGCAGCCCGACAGGGGGCATGCTAGCGGAACACAATGAGCAGTTCTTC
TRBV27	.	TRBJ2-7	.	CASSLIGSYEQYF	TGTGCCAGCAGTTTAATAGGGTCCTACGAGCAGTACTTC
TRBV21-1	.	TRBJ2-7	.	CASGYEQYF	TGTGCCAGCGGATACGAGCAGTACTTC
TRBV2	.	TRBJ1-6	.	CASSAYLGLPESSYNSPLHF	TGTGCCAGCAGTGCCTATCTGGGGCTTCCTGAGAGCTCCTATAATTCACCCCTCCACTTT
TRBV4-1	.	TRBJ1-4	.	CASSLTDSTNEKLFF	TGCGCCAGCAGCCTGACAGACTCAACTAATGAAAAACTGTTTTTT
TRBV5-1	.	TRBJ2-5	TRBD2	CASSLRGFGGSNQETQYF	TGCGCCAGCAGCTTAAGAGGGTTTGGCGGGAGTAATCAAGAGACCCAGTACTTC
TRBV14	once	TRBJ2-6	.	CASSQEGAGANVLTF	TGTGCCAGCAGCCAAGAGGGGGCTGGGGCCAACGTCCTGACTTTC
TRBV7-8	.	TRBJ2-1	TRBD2	CASSSGLAGGQNEQFF	TGTGCCAGCAGCTCTGGACTAGCGGGGGGGCAAAATGAGCAGTTCTTC
TRBV9	.	TRBJ1-1	.	CASSVDGNTEAFF	TGTGCCAGCAGCGTAGACGGGAACACTGAAGCTTTCTTT
TRBV18	.	TRBJ2-5	.	CASSPQGRETQYF	TGTGCCAGCTCACCGCAGGGAAGAGAGACCCAGTACTTC
TRBV11-3	.	TRBJ2-7	TRBD1	CASSPRTGSYEQYF	TGTGCCAGCAGCCCCCGGACAGGGTCCTACGAGCAGTACTTC